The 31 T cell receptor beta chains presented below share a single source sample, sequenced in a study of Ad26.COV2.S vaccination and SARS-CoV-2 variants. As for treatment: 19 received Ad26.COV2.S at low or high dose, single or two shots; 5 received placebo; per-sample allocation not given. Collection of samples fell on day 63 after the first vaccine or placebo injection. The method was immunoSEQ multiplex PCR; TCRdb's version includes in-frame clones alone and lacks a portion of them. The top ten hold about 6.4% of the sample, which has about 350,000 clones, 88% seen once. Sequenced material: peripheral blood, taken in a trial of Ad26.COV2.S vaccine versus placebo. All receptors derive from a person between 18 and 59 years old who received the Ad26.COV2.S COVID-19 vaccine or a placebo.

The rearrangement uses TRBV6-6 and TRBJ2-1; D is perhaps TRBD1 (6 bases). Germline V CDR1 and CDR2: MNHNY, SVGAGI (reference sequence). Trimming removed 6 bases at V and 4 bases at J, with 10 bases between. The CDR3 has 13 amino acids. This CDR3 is CASRSGTYNEQFF. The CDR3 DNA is TGTGCCAGCAGATCCGGGACATACAATGAGCAGTTCTTC.

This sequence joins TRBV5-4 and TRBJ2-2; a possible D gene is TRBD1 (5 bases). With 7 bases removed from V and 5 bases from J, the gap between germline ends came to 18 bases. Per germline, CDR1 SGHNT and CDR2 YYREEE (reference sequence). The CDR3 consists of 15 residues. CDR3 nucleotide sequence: TGTGCCAGCTATGAACCCACCCAGGGTACCGGGGAGCTGTTTTTT. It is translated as CASYEPTQGTGELFF.

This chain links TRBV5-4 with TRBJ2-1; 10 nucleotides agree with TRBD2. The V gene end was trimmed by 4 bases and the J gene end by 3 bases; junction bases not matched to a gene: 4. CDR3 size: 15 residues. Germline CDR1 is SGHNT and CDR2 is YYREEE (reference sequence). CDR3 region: CASSVSGGGYNEQFF. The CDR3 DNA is TGTGCCAGCAGCGTAAGCGGGGGGGGCTACAATGAGCAGTTCTTC.

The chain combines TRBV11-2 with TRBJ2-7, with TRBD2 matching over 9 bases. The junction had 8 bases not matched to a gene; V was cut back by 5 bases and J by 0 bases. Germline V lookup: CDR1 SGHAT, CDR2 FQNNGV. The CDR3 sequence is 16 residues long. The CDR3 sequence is CASSPSTSGSSYEQYF. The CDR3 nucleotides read TGTGCCAGCAGCCCATCGACTAGCGGTAGCTCCTACGAGCAGTACTTC.

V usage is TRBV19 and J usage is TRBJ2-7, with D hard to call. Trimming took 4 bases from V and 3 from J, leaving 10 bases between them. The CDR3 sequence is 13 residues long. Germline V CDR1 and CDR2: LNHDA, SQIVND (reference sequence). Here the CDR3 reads CASSRSANYEQYF. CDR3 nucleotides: TGTGCCAGTAGTAGAAGCGCGAACTACGAGCAGTACTTC. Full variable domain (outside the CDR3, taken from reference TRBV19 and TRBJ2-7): DGGITQSPKYLFRKEGQNVTLSCEQNLNHDAMYWYRQDPGQGLRLIYYSQIVNDFQKGDIAEGYSVSREKKESFPLTVTSAQKNPTAFYLCASSRSANYEQYFGPGTRLTVT.

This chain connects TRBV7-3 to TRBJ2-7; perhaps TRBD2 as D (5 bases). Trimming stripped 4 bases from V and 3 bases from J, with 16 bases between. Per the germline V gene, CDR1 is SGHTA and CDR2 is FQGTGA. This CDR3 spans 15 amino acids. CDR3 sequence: CASSSYSGKIYEQYF. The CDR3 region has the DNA TGTGCCAGCAGCTCGTATTCCGGGAAAATCTACGAGCAGTACTTC.

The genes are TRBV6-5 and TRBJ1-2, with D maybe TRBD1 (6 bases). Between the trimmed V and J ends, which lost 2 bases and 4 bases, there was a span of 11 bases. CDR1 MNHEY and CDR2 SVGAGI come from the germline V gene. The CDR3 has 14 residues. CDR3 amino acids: CASSYQAGVYGYTF. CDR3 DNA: TGTGCCAGCAGTTACCAGGCAGGGGTCTATGGCTACACCTTC.

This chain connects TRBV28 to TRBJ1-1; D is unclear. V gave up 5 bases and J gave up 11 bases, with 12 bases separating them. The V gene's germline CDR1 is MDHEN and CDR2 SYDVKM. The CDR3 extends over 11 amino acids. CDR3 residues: CASSANSGAFF. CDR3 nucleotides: TGTGCCAGCAGTGCGAACAGTGGGGCTTTCTTT.

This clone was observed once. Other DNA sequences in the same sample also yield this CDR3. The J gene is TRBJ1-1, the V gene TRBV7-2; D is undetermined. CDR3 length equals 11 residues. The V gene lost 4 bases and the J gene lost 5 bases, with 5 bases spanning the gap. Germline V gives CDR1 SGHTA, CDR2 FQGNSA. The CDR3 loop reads CASSSDTEAFF. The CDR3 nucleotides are TGTGCCAGCAGCTCTGATACTGAAGCTTTCTTT. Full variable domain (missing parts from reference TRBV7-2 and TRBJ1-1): GAGVSQSPSNKVTEKGKDVELRCDPISGHTALYWYRQSLGQGLEFLIYFQGNSAPDKSGLPSDRFSAERTGGSVSTLTIQRTQQEDSAVYLCASSSDTEAFFGQGTRLTVV.

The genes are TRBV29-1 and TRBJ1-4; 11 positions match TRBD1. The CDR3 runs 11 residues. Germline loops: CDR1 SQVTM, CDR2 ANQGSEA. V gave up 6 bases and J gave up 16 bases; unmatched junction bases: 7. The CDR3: CSVRTGGAGFF. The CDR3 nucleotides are TGCAGCGTGCGGACAGGGGGCGCAGGGTTTTTT.

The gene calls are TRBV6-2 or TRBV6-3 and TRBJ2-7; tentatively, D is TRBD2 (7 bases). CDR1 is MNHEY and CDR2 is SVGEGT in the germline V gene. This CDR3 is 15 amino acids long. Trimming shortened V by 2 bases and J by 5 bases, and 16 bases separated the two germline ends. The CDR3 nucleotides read TGTGCCAGCAGTTACCAACGGCGGGGGCGCGACGAGCAGTACTTC. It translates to CASSYQRRGRDEQYF.

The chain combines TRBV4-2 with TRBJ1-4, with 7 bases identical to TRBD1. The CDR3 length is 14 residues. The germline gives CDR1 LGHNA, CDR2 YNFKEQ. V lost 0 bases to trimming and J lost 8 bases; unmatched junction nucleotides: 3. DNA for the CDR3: TGTGCCAGCAGCCAAGAGCAACAGGGGGAAAAACTGTTTTTT. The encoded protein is CASSQEQQGEKLFF.

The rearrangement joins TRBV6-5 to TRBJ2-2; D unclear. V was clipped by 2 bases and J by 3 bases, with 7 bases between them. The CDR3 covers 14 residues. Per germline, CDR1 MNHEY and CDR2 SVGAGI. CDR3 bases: TGTGCCAGCAGTTACGTCAGATACACCGGGGAGCTGTTTTTT. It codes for CASSYVRYTGELFF.

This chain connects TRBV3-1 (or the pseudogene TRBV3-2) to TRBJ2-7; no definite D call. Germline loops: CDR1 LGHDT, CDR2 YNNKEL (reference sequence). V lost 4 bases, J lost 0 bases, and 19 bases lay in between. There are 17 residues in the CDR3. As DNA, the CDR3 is TGTGCCAGCAGCCCGGGCGATACGGCACTCTACTCCTACGAGCAGTACTTC. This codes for CASSPGDTALYSYEQYF.

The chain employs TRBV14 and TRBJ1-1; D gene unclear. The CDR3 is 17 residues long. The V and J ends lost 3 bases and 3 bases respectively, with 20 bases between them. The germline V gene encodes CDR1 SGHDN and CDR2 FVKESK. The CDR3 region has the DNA TGTGCCAGCAGCCACTTCAGAAGGTGGGGAAGGGACACTGAAGCTTTCTTT. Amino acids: CASSHFRRWGRDTEAFF.

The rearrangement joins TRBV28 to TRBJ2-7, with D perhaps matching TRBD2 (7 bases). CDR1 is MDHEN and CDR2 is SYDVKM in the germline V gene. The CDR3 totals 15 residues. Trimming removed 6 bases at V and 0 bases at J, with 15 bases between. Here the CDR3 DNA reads TGTGCCAGCAGATCGGGGGGCCAAAGCTCCTACGAGCAGTACTTC. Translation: CASRSGGQSSYEQYF.

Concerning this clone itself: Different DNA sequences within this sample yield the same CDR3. The CDR3 sequence: CASSFRGTDTQYF. Here the CDR3 DNA reads TGTGCCAGCAGTTTTCGGGGTACAGATACGCAGTATTTT. The rearrangement uses TRBV12-3 or TRBV12-4 and TRBJ2-3; TRBD2 is a possible D gene (5 bases). Trimming shortened V by 3 bases and J by 3 bases, and 7 bases separated the two germline ends. The CDR3 has 13 residues.

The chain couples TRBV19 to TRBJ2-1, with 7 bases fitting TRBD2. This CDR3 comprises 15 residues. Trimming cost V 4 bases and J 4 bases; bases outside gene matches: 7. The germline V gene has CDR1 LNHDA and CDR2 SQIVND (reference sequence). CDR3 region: CASSRTGGEYNEQFF. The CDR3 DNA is TGTGCCAGTAGTAGGACGGGAGGTGAATACAATGAGCAGTTCTTC. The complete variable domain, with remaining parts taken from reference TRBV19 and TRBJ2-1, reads DGGITQSPKYLFRKEGQNVTLSCEQNLNHDAMYWYRQDPGQGLRLIYYSQIVNDFQKGDIAEGYSVSREKKESFPLTVTSAQKNPTAFYLCASSRTGGEYNEQFFGPGTRLTVL.

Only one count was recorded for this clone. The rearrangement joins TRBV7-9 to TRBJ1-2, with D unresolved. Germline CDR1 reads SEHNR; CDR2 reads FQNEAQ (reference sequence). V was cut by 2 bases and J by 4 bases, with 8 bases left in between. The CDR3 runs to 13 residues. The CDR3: CASSLKDLYGYTF. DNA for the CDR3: TGTGCCAGCAGCTTAAAGGACCTCTATGGCTACACCTTC.

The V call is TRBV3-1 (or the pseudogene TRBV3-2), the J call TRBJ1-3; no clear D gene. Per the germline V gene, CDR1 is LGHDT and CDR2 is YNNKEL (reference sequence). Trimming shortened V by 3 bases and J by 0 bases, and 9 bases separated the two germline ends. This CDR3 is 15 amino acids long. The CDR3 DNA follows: TGTGCCAGCAGCCAGGAATACCACTCTGGAAACACCATATATTTT. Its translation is CASSQEYHSGNTIYF.

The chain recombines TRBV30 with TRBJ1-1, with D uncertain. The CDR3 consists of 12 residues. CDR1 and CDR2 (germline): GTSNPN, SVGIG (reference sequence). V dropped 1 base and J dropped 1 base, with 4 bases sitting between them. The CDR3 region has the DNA TGTGCCTGGAGTGCCGGGAACACTGAAGCTTTCTTT. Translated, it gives CAWSAGNTEAFF.

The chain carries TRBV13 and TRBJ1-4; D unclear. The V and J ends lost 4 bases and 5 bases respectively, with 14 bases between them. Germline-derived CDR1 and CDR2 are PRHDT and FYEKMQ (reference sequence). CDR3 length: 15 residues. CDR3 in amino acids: CASSSTRTLNEKLFF. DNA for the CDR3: TGTGCCAGCAGCTCAACACGGACTCTAAATGAAAAACTGTTTTTT.

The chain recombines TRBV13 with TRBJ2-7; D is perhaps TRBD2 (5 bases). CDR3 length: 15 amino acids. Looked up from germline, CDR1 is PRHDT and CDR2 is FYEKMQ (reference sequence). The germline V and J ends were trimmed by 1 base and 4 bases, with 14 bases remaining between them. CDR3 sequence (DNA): TGTGCCAGCAGCTTAGAGCGGCGGCGGATATACGAGCAGTACTTC. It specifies CASSLERRRIYEQYF.

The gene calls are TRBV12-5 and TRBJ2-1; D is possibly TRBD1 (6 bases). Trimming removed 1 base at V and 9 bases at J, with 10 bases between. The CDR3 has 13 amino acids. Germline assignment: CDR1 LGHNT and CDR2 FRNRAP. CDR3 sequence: CASGLGTATEQFF. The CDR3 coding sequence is TGTGCTAGTGGTTTGGGGACAGCCACTGAGCAGTTCTTC. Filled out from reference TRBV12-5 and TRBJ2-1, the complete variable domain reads DARVTQTPRHKVTEMGQEVTMRCQPILGHNTVFWYRQTMMQGLELLAYFRNRAPLDDSGMPKDRFSAEMPDATLATLKIQPSEPRDSAVYFCASGLGTATEQFFGPGTRLTVL.

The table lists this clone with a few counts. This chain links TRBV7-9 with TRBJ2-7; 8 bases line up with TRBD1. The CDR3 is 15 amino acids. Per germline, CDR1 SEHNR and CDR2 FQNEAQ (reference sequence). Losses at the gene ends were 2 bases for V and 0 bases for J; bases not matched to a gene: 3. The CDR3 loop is CASSLRDRSSYEQYF. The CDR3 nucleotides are TGTGCCAGCAGCTTAAGGGACAGGAGCTCCTACGAGCAGTACTTC.

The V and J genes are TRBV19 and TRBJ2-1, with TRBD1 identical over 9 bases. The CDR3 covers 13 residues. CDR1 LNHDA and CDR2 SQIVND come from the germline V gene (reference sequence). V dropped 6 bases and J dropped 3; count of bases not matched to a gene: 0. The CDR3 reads CASRDRGYNEQFF. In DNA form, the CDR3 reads TGTGCCAGTAGGGACAGGGGCTACAATGAGCAGTTCTTC.

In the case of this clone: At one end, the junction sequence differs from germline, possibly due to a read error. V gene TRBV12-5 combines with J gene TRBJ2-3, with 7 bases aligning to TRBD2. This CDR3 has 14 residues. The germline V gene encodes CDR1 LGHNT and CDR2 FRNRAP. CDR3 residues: CASVTGLSTDTQYF. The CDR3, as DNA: TGTGCCAGTGTGACGGGACTAAGCACAGATACGCAGTATTTT. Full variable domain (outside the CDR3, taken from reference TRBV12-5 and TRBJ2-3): DARVTQTPRHKVTEMGQEVTMRCQPILGHNTVFWYRQTMMQGLELLAYFRNRAPLDDSGMPKDRFSAEMPDATLATLKIQPSEPRDSAVYFCASVTGLSTDTQYFGPGTRLTVL.

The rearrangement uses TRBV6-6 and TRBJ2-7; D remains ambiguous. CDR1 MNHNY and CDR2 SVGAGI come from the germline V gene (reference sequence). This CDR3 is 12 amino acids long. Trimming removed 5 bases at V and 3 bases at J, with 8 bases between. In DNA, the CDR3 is TGTGCCAGCAGTCCGGGCAACTACGAGCAGTACTTC. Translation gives CASSPGNYEQYF.

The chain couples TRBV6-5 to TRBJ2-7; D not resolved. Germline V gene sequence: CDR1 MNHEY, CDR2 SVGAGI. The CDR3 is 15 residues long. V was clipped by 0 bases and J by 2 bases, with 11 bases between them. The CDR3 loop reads CASSYSISSTYEQYF. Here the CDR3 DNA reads TGTGCCAGCAGTTACTCGATATCCAGTACCTACGAGCAGTACTTC.

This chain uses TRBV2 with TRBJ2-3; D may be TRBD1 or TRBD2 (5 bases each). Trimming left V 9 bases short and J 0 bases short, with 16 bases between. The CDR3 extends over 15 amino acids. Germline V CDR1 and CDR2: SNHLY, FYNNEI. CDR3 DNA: TGTGCCAGGGGGGAGAGCAGTTTGAGCACAGATACGCAGTATTTT. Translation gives CARGESSLSTDTQYF.

The CDR3 region is CASRFGTEAFF. DNA of the CDR3: TGTGCCAGCAGGTTCGGCACTGAAGCTTTCTTT. The J gene is TRBJ1-1, the V gene TRBV3-1 (or the pseudogene TRBV3-2), with D hard to call. V was shortened by 6 bases and J by 4 bases, with 6 bases between the two germline ends. The germline CDR1 and CDR2 sequences are LGHDT and YNNKEL (reference sequence). CDR3 length equals 11 residues.